This T cell receptor beta chain was found in a study of T cell changes during pregnancy in multiple sclerosis. Trimming cost V 0 bases and J 8 bases, with 12 bases left between them. CDR1 is SGHRS, CDR2 YFSETQ, per germline. The CDR3 is made up of 15 amino acids. TCRdb keeps only in-frame clones here, not all; method: immunoSEQ multiplex PCR. The sample gives under 120,000 clones, approximately 89% of which show up once; 3.5% is in the top ten. The chain carries TRBV5-1 and TRBJ1-6; D uncertain. The receptor's source is a female donor with multiple sclerosis, enrolled in a pregnancy study. The sequenced sample was peripheral blood, obtained after pregnancy. The CDR3 is CASSLAGQAYSPLHF. The CDR3 nucleotides read TGCGCCAGCAGCTTGGCTGGTCAGGCATATTCACCCCTCCACTTT.